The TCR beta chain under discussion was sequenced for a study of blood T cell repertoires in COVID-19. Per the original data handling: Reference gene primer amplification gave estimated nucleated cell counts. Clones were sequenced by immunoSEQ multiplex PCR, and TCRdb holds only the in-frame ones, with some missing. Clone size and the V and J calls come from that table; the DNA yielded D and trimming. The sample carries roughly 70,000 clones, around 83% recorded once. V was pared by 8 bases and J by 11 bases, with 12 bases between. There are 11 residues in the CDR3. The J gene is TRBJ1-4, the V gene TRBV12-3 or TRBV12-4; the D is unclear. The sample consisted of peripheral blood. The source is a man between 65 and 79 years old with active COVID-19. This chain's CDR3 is CASGTSGKLFF. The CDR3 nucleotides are TGTGCCAGCGGCACGTCGGGGAAACTGTTTTTT.